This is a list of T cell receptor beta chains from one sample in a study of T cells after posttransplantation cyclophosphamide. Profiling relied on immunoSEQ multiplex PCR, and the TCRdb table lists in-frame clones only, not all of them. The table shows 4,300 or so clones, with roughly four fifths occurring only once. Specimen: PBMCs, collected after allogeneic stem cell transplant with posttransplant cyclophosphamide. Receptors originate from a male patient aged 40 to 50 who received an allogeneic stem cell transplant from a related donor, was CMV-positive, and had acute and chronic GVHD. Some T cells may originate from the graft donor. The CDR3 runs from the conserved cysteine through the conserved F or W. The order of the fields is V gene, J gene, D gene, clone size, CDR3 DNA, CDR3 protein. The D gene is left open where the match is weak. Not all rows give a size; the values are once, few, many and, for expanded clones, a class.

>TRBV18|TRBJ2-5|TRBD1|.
TGTGCCAGCTCCCCGAGGACAGGGACCGAAGAGACCCAGTACTTC
CASSPRTGTEETQYF
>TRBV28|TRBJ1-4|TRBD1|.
TGTGCCAGCAGCCTTCCTGACAGGGTAGAAAAACTGTTTTTT
CASSLPDRVEKLFF
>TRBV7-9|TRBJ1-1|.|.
TGTGCCAGCAGCTTACTACAGCAACAGTTGAACACTGAAGCTTTCTTT
CASSLLQQQLNTEAFF
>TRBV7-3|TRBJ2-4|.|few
TGTGCCAGCAGCTTACCAGGAGGAGCCAAAAACATTCAGTACTTC
CASSLPGGAKNIQYF
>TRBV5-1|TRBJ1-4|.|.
TGCGCCAGCAGCTTGCGCTATGACTCCGGGACAAAACGACAAAAACTGTTTTTT
CASSLRYDSGTKRQKLFF
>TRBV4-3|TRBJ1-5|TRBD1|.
TGCGCCAGCAGCCAAGCTCACGCTGGGACAGTCAATCAGCCCCAGCATTTT
CASSQAHAGTVNQPQHF
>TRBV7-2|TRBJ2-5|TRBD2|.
TGTGCCAGCAGCTTAGGTAGTAGCGGGAGCCAAGAGACCCAGTACTTC
CASSLGSSGSQETQYF
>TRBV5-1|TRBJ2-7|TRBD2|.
TGCGCCAGCAGCCTCGGGGGTAGCGGGAGGTCCTACGAGCAGTACTTC
CASSLGGSGRSYEQYF
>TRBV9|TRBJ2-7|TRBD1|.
TGTGCCAGCAGCGTAGGACAGGGGGCTCCCTACGAGCAGTACTTC
CASSVGQGAPYEQYF
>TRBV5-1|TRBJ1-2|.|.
TGCGCCAGCAGCTTGCAACGGAACTATGGCTACACCTTC
CASSLQRNYGYTF
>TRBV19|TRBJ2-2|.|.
TGTGCCAGTAGTATAAATACGGTATCCACCGGGGAGCTGTTTTTT
CASSINTVSTGELFF
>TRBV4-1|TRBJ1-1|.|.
TGCGCCAGCAGCCAGCCAGATGGGAACACTGAAGCTTTCTTT
CASSQPDGNTEAFF
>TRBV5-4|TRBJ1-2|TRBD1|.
TGTGCCAGCAGCCCCGGGACAGGGGTCGGCTATGGCTACACCTTC
CASSPGTGVGYGYTF
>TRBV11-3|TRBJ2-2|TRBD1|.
TGTGCCAGCAGCCGGGGACAGGGGGTGAACACCGGGGAGCTGTTTTTT
CASSRGQGVNTGELFF
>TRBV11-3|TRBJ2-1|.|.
TGTGCCAGCAGCTTTCCATATAGCGGCTACAATGAGCAGTTCTTC
CASSFPYSGYNEQFF
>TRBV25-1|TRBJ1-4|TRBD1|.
TGTGCCAGCAGTAGACCGGGACAGGGGGCGGCTAATGAAAAACTGTTTTTT
CASSRPGQGAANEKLFF
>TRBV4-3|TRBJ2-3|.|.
TGCGCCAGCAGCCAAGTTACCCAGGGGCGCGCAGATACGCAGTATTTT
CASSQVTQGRADTQYF
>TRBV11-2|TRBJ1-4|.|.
TGTGCCAGCAGCCTCCGAGGAGGGACTGAAAAACTGTTTTTT
CASSLRGGTEKLFF
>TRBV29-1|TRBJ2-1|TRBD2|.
TGCAGCGCCATACTAGCGGAGGGGGGGAATGAGCAGTTCTTC
CSAILAEGGNEQFF
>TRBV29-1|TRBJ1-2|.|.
TGCAGCGTTGAAGGACAGGTTAACTATGGCTACACCTTC
CSVEGQVNYGYTF
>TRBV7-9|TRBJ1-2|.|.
TGTGCCAGCAGCGCTGGGACATCCACCTTC
CASSAGTSTF
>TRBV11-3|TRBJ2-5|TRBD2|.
TGTGCCAGCAGCCCCCTCGGGACTAGCGGGATAGAGACCCAGTACTTC
CASSPLGTSGIETQYF
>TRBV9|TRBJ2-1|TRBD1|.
TGTGCCAGCAGCGTAGACAGGGGCTTTGACTCCTACAATGAGCAGTTCTTC
CASSVDRGFDSYNEQFF
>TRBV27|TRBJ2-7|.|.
TGTGCCAGCAGAATCGGACAGTCCTACGAGCAGTACTTC
CASRIGQSYEQYF
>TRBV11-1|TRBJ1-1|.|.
TGTGCCAGCAGCCCCGGCAGGGGGAACACTGAAGCTTTCTTT
CASSPGRGNTEAFF
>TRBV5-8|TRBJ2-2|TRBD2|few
TGTGCCAGCAGCTTGGGGCTAGCGGGTGATGGCACCGGGGAGCTGTTTTTT
CASSLGLAGDGTGELFF
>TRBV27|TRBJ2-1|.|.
TGTGCCAGCAGCGTGGGCAGGGCAGGCTACAATGAGCAGTTCTTC
CASSVGRAGYNEQFF
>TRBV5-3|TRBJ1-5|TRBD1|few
TGTGCCAGAAGGGCCGGGACAGGGAAATTT
CARRAGTGKF
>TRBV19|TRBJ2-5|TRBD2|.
TGTGCCAGTAGCACTGGACTAGCGGTTCAAGAGACCCAGTACTTC
CASSTGLAVQETQYF
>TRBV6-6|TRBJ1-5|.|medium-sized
TGTGCCAGCAGTTACTCGCCAAGCGAGAGTCAGCCCCAGCATTTT
CASSYSPSESQPQHF
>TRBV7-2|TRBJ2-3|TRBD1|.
TGTGCCAGCAGCGTCCGGGACAGGGTAGGGGCAGATACGCAGTATTTT
CASSVRDRVGADTQYF
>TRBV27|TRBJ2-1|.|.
TGTGCCAGCAGTGTCCCTAACAATGAGCAGTTCTTC
CASSVPNNEQFF
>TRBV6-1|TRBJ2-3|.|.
TGTGCCATCCTCGGGAGACCCACAGATACGCAGTATTTT
CAILGRPTDTQYF
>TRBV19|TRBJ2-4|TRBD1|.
TGTGCCAGTAGTACTTCCGGGACAGGGGGCCTGGACATTCAGTACTTC
CASSTSGTGGLDIQYF